Presented here are 26 T cell receptor beta chains from one specimen sequenced in a study of spatial heterogeneity in lung cancer. One entry per CDR3 protein, called by TCRdb with MiXCR from the 5' RACE reads. The table includes around 4,000 distinct CDR3 sequences, around 21% detected once. Time point in this sample: sample taken at primary tumor resection. Sequencing of whole RNA from tumor, nontumor lung or frozen PBMC involved no sorting. Sequenced here: normal lung tissue next to the tumor, sampled at surgery. These receptors came from a female donor with early-stage non-small cell lung cancer.

On this clonotype itself: Because the library targeted alpha chains, this beta chain is an off-target read whose size means little. The rearrangement links TRBV11-2 to TRBJ2-1; D is unresolved. This CDR3 has 15 amino acids. V was shortened by 6 bases and J by 10 bases, with 22 bases between the two germline ends. Germline V gives CDR1 SGHAT, CDR2 FQNNGV. This CDR3 is CASRARAVGMVEQFF. The DNA for the CDR3 is TGTGCCAGCAGGGCTCGGGCAGTGGGGATGGTGGAGCAGTTCTTC.

This clonotype is medium-sized. Within a library made for alpha chains, this beta chain is off target, and its count is uninformative. The CDR3 DNA is TGTGCCAGCAGCCCGGGAATTTACAATGAGCAGTTCTTC. Translating gives CASSPGIYNEQFF. J is TRBJ2-1 and V is TRBV27, with D possibly matching TRBD2 (5 bases). The V end was cut by 6 bases, the J end by 4 bases, with 10 bases between. Per the germline V gene, CDR1 is MNHEY and CDR2 is SMNVEV (reference sequence). The CDR3 loop spans 13 amino acids.

Concerning this clonotype itself: Because the library targeted alpha chains, this beta chain is an off-target read whose size means little. The J gene is TRBJ1-1, the V gene TRBV7-9, with D possibly matching TRBD1 (6 bases). The length of the CDR3 is 13 residues. Germline V CDR1 and CDR2: SEHNR, FQNEAQ (reference sequence). Trimming took off 6 bases at V and 11 bases at J, with 19 bases between the two ends. The CDR3 reads CASRLTLGGQAFF. As DNA, the CDR3 is TGTGCCAGCAGACTAACGCTGGGGGGGCAGGCTTTCTTT.

This clonotype was seen many times. In a library made to pick up alpha chains, this beta chain is a stray read with a size that means little. The J gene is TRBJ2-5, the V gene TRBV5-1; 7 bases are shared with TRBD1. CDR1 is SGHRS, CDR2 YFSETQ, per germline. This CDR3 spans 14 amino acids. With V trimmed by 4 bases and J by 5 bases, 8 bases remained unmatched. CDR3 sequence (DNA): TGCGCCAGCAGCCCGGGGACAGCGAGGGAGACCCAGTACTTC. It encodes CASSPGTARETQYF.

By share of the sample, this clonotype is medium-sized (0.01 to 0.1%). The size of this beta chain means little, since it is a stray read in a library made for alpha chains. V is TRBV12-3 or TRBV12-4 and J is TRBJ2-7; a possible D gene is TRBD1 (6 bases). The V and J ends lost 8 bases and 6 bases respectively, with 14 bases between them. The CDR3 is 12 amino acids. CDR3 sequence reads: CASSQGLSEQYF. CDR3 bases: TGTGCCAGCTCCCAGGGGCTTAGCGAGCAGTACTTC.

Sample share makes this clonotype medium-sized (0.01 to 0.1%). This beta chain turned up in a library designed for alpha chains; as an off-target read, its abundance says little. The chain couples TRBV5-4 to TRBJ2-6, with D unresolved. From germline, CDR1 is SGHNT and CDR2 YYREEE (reference sequence). The CDR3 length is 19 residues. V gave up 4 bases and J gave up 0 bases, with 20 bases separating them. CDR3 region: CASSPERHTQSSGANVLTF. The CDR3 DNA follows: TGTGCCAGCAGCCCGGAGCGACATACCCAAAGCTCTGGGGCCAACGTCCTGACTTTC.

This clonotype is categorized as medium-sized (0.01 to 0.1%). This beta chain appears as a stray read in a library generated for alpha chains; its size is not informative. V and J are TRBV10-3 and TRBJ2-1; unclear D gene. This CDR3 has 14 residues. CDR1 ENHRY and CDR2 SYGVKD come from the germline V gene. Trimming cost V 2 bases and J 3 bases, with 8 bases left between them. The CDR3 protein is CAISEAKIYNEQFF. In nucleotides, the CDR3 is TGTGCCATCAGTGAGGCCAAGATCTACAATGAGCAGTTCTTC.

To note about this clonotype: Being off target in a library aimed at alpha chains, this beta chain has a size of little meaning. The chain recombines TRBV20-1 with TRBJ2-7; tentatively, D is TRBD1 (6 bases). Trimming cost V 1 base and J 4 bases, with 8 bases left between them. Germline V gene lookup returns CDR1 DFQATT and CDR2 SNEGSKA (reference sequence). The CDR3 covers 12 residues. CDR3 sequence (DNA): TGCAGTGCTAGAGCAGGGGAATACGAGCAGTACTTC. Protein product: CSARAGEYEQYF.

The sample holds many counts of this clonotype. This beta chain is a stray sequence in a library constructed for alpha chains; its clone size is not meaningful. The chain links TRBV7-8 to TRBJ1-6, with a weak D call TRBD1 (5 bases). This CDR3 contains 15 residues. CDR1 and CDR2 (germline): SGHVS, FQNEAQ. V lost 6 bases and J lost 7, with 16 bases in between. CDR3 nucleotide sequence: TGTGCCAGCAGTTCGGGGACGGGCGACAATTCACCCCTCCACTTT. Encoded protein: CASSSGTGDNSPLHF.

This clonotype is medium-sized (0.01 to 0.1%) by share. This beta chain turned up in a library designed for alpha chains; as an off-target read, its abundance says little. The chain couples TRBV7-2 to TRBJ2-5; 8 positions match TRBD1. The J segment lost 2 bases and the V segment lost 8 bases, leaving 10 bases of the junction unmatched. Germline values: CDR1 SGHTA, CDR2 FQGNSA. The CDR3 has 15 residues. In nucleotides, the CDR3 is TGTGCCAGCGGGGCGCAGGGGGCCCCACAAGAGACCCAGTACTTC. Translated, it gives CASGAQGAPQETQYF.

This clonotype counts as medium-sized. Since the library was made to target alpha chains, this beta chain is a stray read and its abundance is not meaningful. This chain uses TRBV28 with TRBJ1-5, with D possibly being TRBD1 (6 bases). The CDR3 spans 15 residues. Germline lookup yields CDR1 MDHEN and CDR2 SYDVKM. Trimming left V 3 bases short and J 3 bases short, with 12 bases between. CDR3 coding DNA: TGTGCCAGCAGTTTTGCAGGGGTCGTCAATCAGCCCCAGCATTTT. It translates to CASSFAGVVNQPQHF.

This clonotype was seen at least ten times. In a library made to pick up alpha chains, this beta chain is a stray read with a size that means little. The chain joins TRBV7-2 to TRBJ2-7; the D is unclear. There are 17 residues in the CDR3. The V gene lost 1 base and the J gene lost 4 bases, with 20 bases spanning the gap. Germline loops: CDR1 SGHTA, CDR2 FQGNSA. The CDR3 reads CASSLGAGVSLPYEQYF. In nucleotides, the CDR3 is TGTGCCAGCAGCTTAGGGGCTGGGGTTTCCCTCCCTTACGAGCAGTACTTC.

This clonotype is labeled hyperexpanded. Found in a library prepared for alpha chains, this beta chain is an off-target read, and its abundance has little meaning. This chain uses TRBV6-2 or TRBV6-3 with TRBJ2-5; D is unclear. Per germline, CDR1 MNHEY and CDR2 SVGEGT. Trimming pared 2 bases from V and 4 bases from J, leaving 2 bases between. This CDR3 comprises 11 residues. The CDR3 nucleotides read TGTGCCAGCAGTTACGGAGAGACCCAGTACTTC. This translates into CASSYGETQYF.

In its sample, this clonotype ranks as medium-sized. This beta chain turned up in a library designed for alpha chains; as an off-target read, its abundance says little. This chain uses TRBV29-1 with TRBJ2-1, with TRBD2 matching 8 bases. This CDR3 comprises 12 residues. Per the germline V gene, CDR1 is SQVTM and CDR2 is ANQGSEA. V dropped 5 bases and J dropped 8; count of bases not matched to a gene: 5. The CDR3, as DNA: TGCAGCGTTCGCGGACTAGCTGATGAGCAGTTCTTC. This translates into CSVRGLADEQFF.

This clonotype is categorized as hyperexpanded. Because this beta chain is a stray read in a library intended to capture alpha chains, its abundance should not be given much weight. In nucleotides, the CDR3 is TGTGCCAGCAGCAGGGATCCTAGCACCGGGGAGCTGTTTTTT. It is translated as CASSRDPSTGELFF. The gene calls are TRBV5-5 and TRBJ2-2, with unresolved D. Looked up from germline, CDR1 is SGHKS and CDR2 is YYEKEE (reference sequence). The CDR3 runs 14 residues. The V gene lost 4 bases and the J gene lost 4 bases, with 11 bases spanning the gap.

This clonotype is labeled medium-sized. This beta chain is an unintended read in a library built for alpha chains; its size means little. The chain combines TRBV7-6 with TRBJ1-1; 8 positions agree with TRBD1. Germline V gives CDR1 SGHVS, CDR2 FNYEAQ. This CDR3 spans 15 amino acids. V lost 4 bases to trimming and J lost 8 bases; unmatched junction nucleotides: 12. Written as DNA, the CDR3 is TGTGCCAGCAGCTCAGAGGACAGGGCTCTTGGGGAAGCTTTCTTT. Its translation is CASSSEDRALGEAFF.

Worth noting for this clonotype: Found in a library prepared for alpha chains, this beta chain is an off-target read, and its abundance has little meaning. The chain combines TRBV29-1 with TRBJ2-5; a possible D gene is TRBD2 (5 bases). V was cut by 5 bases and J by 4 bases, with 8 bases left in between. The CDR3 runs to 11 residues. Per germline, CDR1 SQVTM and CDR2 ANQGSEA. The CDR3 DNA is TGCAGCGTTATTGGAGGAGAGACCCAGTACTTC. Its translation: CSVIGGETQYF.

This clonotype was counted at least ten times. This beta chain slipped into a library made for alpha chains as a stray read, so its size is not meaningful. CDR3 sequence reads: CASSPWGAPGQGAEEQYF. CDR3 in DNA: TGCGCCAGCAGCCCGTGGGGGGCCCCGGGACAGGGGGCGGAGGAGCAGTACTTC. This sequence joins TRBV5-1 and TRBJ2-7, with 12 nucleotides matching TRBD1. J was trimmed by 7 bases and V by 4 bases; bases with no gene match: 18. CDR3 length: 18 residues. The V gene's germline CDR1 is SGHRS and CDR2 YFSETQ.

By sample share, this clonotype is medium-sized. This beta chain is off target for a library built for alpha chains, so its abundance means little. The chain recombines TRBV20-1 with TRBJ1-1; 9 bases line up with TRBD1. V lost 2 bases, J lost 3 bases, and 10 bases stayed unmatched. This CDR3 spans 16 amino acids. Germline V gene data show CDR1 as DFQATT and CDR2 as SNEGSKA (reference sequence). For the CDR3, the DNA is TGCAGTGCTAGATGGGGGACAGGGCATTGGGACACTGAAGCTTTCTTT. Its translation: CSARWGTGHWDTEAFF.

This clonotype rates as medium-sized. With the library built for alpha chains, this beta chain is off target and its frequency is not meaningful. The V gene is TRBV29-1, the J gene TRBJ1-2; a weak D match, TRBD1 (5 bases). The ends were cut back, 5 bases at V and 8 bases at J, with 18 bases in the middle. The CDR3 spans 13 residues. From germline, CDR1 is SQVTM and CDR2 ANQGSEA. The CDR3 sequence is CSVPLSSGYGYTF. CDR3 sequence (DNA): TGCAGCGTTCCCCTCTCTTCAGGGTACGGCTACACCTTC.

Notes on this clonotype: This beta chain is an off-target read within a library intended for alpha chains, so its frequency means little. This rearrangement joins TRBV7-2 to TRBJ2-5; 7 positions agree with TRBD2. The J segment lost 7 bases and the V segment lost 5 bases, leaving 13 bases of the junction unmatched. The CDR3 covers 15 residues. Germline V gene lookup returns CDR1 SGHTA and CDR2 FQGNSA. CDR3 sequence (DNA): TGTGCCAGCAGCCCCGAGGGGAGCGGGGTTGGGACCCAGTACTTC. It codes for CASSPEGSGVGTQYF.

Details on this clonotype: The library was prepared for alpha chains; this beta chain is a stray read, so its frequency means little. The V and J genes are TRBV10-1 and TRBJ1-5, with TRBD1 matching 9 bases. The CDR3 has 12 amino acids. The germline V gene encodes CDR1 WNHNN and CDR2 SYGVQD (reference sequence). V shed 11 bases and J 4 bases; nucleotides not matched to a gene: 3. DNA for the CDR3: TGCGCCCATGACAGGGGGAATCAGCCCCAGCATTTT. Translating gives CAHDRGNQPQHF.

As concerns this clonotype: As an off-target read in a library built for alpha chains, this beta chain has a frequency of little significance. This chain joins TRBV3-1 and TRBJ2-7, with D possibly matching TRBD1 (6 bases). This CDR3 region has 12 residues. Trimming left V 4 bases short and J 4 bases short, with 8 bases between. Germline-derived CDR1 and CDR2 are LGHDT and YNNKEL (reference sequence). CDR3: CASSPTGYEQYF. CDR3 in DNA: TGTGCCAGCAGCCCTACAGGGTACGAGCAGTACTTC.

By sample share, this clonotype is medium-sized. This beta chain is a stray read from a library made for alpha chains; its abundance is not meaningful. The rearrangement joins TRBV4-3 to TRBJ2-1, with 7 bases lining up with TRBD1. The CDR3 is 13 residues long. CDR1 LGHNA and CDR2 YSLEER come from the germline V gene. After removal of 4 bases from V and 12 bases from J, the junction contained 9 bases not matched to a gene. The CDR3 DNA is TGCGCCAGCAGCCCGACCACAGGGGCCATGCAGTTCTTC. Its protein product is CASSPTTGAMQFF.

By share, this clonotype counts as medium-sized (0.01 to 0.1%). This beta chain is a stray sequence in a library constructed for alpha chains; its clone size is not meaningful. The V call is TRBV13, the J call TRBJ2-7, with D perhaps TRBD2 (7 bases). Trimming took off 5 bases at V and 4 bases at J, with 12 bases between the two ends. This CDR3 is built from 13 residues. Per the germline V gene, CDR1 is PRHDT and CDR2 is FYEKMQ (reference sequence). CDR3 in DNA: TGTGCCAGCAGCCGCAGGGGAGGGTACGAGCAGTACTTC. Translating it yields CASSRRGGYEQYF.

In its sample, this clonotype ranks as medium-sized (0.01 to 0.1%). A library prepared for alpha chains yielded this beta chain as an off-target read; its size is of little meaning. The chain combines TRBV3-2 with TRBJ2-3; no DNA check was done on the table's D call, TRBD1. TRBV3-2 is tagged as a pseudogene. This CDR3 is 18 amino acids long. CDR3 in DNA: TGTGCCAGCAGCCAAGAGGACGGACAGGGGGGAGGCACAGATACGCAGTATTTT. It translates to CASSQEDGQGGGTDTQYF.